Listed below are T cell receptor beta chains from one sample, sequenced in a study of T cells in localized non-small cell lung cancer. The method was immunoSEQ multiplex PCR; TCRdb's version includes in-frame clones alone and lacks a portion of them. The sample yields 100,000 to 150,000 clones, roughly 90% seen once. The sample was peripheral blood, taken before any cancer treatment. The receptors shown here come from a female donor over 55 with stage I lung adenocarcinoma. Each CDR3 is given with its conserved first and last residue. Fields, in order: D gene, J gene, V gene, clone size, CDR3 protein, CDR3 DNA. The D gene is left open where the match is weak. Expanded clones are given a class, and other clones once, few, many or no size at all.

NA | TRBJ2-1 | TRBV5-1 | NA | CASMDGINEQFF | TGCGCCAGCATGGACGGGATCAATGAGCAGTTCTTC
NA | TRBJ2-3 | TRBV7-3 | NA | CASSEKTDTQYF | TGTGCCAGCAGCGAAAAAACAGATACGCAGTATTTT
NA | TRBJ1-1 | TRBV30 | NA | CAWIGTEAFF | TGTGCCTGGATTGGCACTGAAGCTTTCTTT
NA | TRBJ2-3 | TRBV5-6 | NA | CASSLLPDTQYF | TGTGCCAGCAGCTTGTTGCCAGATACGCAGTATTTT
NA | TRBJ2-7 | TRBV10-2 | NA | CASRAGTIGEQYF | TGCGCCAGCAGGGCCGGGACCATTGGAGAGCAGTACTTC
TRBD2 | TRBJ2-1 | TRBV7-9 | NA | CASSSSDGLAGGRNEQFF | TGTGCCAGCAGCTCCTCTGACGGACTAGCGGGAGGGAGGAATGAGCAGTTCTTC
NA | TRBJ2-2 | TRBV7-6 | NA | CASRRATNTGELFF | TGTGCCAGTCGACGGGCGACGAACACCGGGGAGCTGTTTTTT
TRBD2 | TRBJ2-1 | TRBV10-3 | NA | CAISESGSGTYNEQFF | TGTGCCATCAGTGAGTCAGGTAGCGGGACCTACAATGAGCAGTTCTTC
NA | TRBJ2-5 | TRBV18 | NA | CASSPPSSQETQYF | TGTGCCAGCTCACCACCGAGCAGCCAAGAGACCCAGTACTTC
NA | TRBJ2-3 | TRBV5-1 | once | CASSLKPAGTDTQYF | TGCGCCAGCAGCTTGAAACCAGCCGGCACAGATACGCAGTATTTT
NA | TRBJ2-2 | TRBV4-1 | NA | CASSQGTAGELFF | TGCGCCAGCAGCCAAGGGACAGCCGGGGAGCTGTTTTTT
NA | TRBJ2-7 | TRBV7-2 | NA | CASSLRTQNEQYF | TGTGCCAGCAGCTTACGGACCCAGAACGAGCAGTACTTC
NA | TRBJ1-2 | TRBV6-1 | few | CASSEVGTSGYTF | TGTGCCAGCAGTGAAGTCGGGACTAGTGGCTACACCTTC
NA | TRBJ2-1 | TRBV6-1 | NA | CASSSSSTYNEQFF | TGTGCCAGCAGCAGTTCCAGCACCTACAATGAGCAGTTCTTC
TRBD1 | TRBJ2-5 | TRBV5-1 | NA | CASSHRGQETQYF | TGCGCCAGCAGCCACAGGGGACAAGAGACCCAGTACTTC
TRBD1 | TRBJ1-5 | TRBV19 | once | CASSSGTGGQPQHF | TGTGCCAGTAGTTCCGGGACAGGGGGTCAGCCCCAGCATTTT
TRBD2 | TRBJ2-7 | TRBV30 | NA | CAWSLLAGEDEQYF | TGTGCCTGGAGTCTACTAGCGGGCGAGGACGAGCAGTACTTC
TRBD1 | TRBJ2-5 | TRBV6-1 | NA | CASSVGQLQETQYF | TGTGCCAGCAGTGTGGGACAGCTTCAAGAGACCCAGTACTTC
TRBD2 | TRBJ2-3 | TRBV7-6 | once | CASSTWTSGNVDTQYF | TGTGCCAGCAGCACCTGGACTAGCGGGAATGTAGATACGCAGTATTTT
TRBD1 | TRBJ2-2 | TRBV5-1 | NA | CASSPNSGQGARELFF | TGCGCCAGCAGCCCTAACTCGGGACAGGGGGCGAGGGAGCTGTTTTTT
NA | TRBJ2-3 | TRBV19 | few | CASGGTDTQYF | TGTGCCAGTGGAGGCACAGATACGCAGTATTTT
NA | TRBJ2-1 | TRBV11-2 | NA | CASSLDRGVGNEQFF | TGTGCCAGCAGCTTAGACAGGGGGGTTGGCAATGAGCAGTTCTTC
NA | TRBJ2-7 | TRBV27 | NA | CASSLIPSGASYEQYF | TGTGCCAGCAGTTTAATCCCCTCGGGCGCTTCCTACGAGCAGTACTTC
TRBD1 | TRBJ2-1 | TRBV19 | NA | CASSTTGKAFTDEQFF | TGTGCCAGTAGTACGACAGGGAAAGCCTTCACGGATGAGCAGTTCTTC
TRBD2 | TRBJ2-7 | TRBV7-8 | NA | CASSPRVGGASGSSYEQYF | TGTGCCAGCAGCCCCAGGGTTGGGGGGGCTAGCGGGAGTTCCTACGAGCAGTACTTC
NA | TRBJ1-2 | TRBV30 | few | CAWSVLYGYTF | TGTGCCTGGAGTGTACTGTATGGCTACACCTTC
NA | TRBJ1-2 | TRBV29-1 | NA | CSALGDWLYGYTF | TGCAGCGCCCTGGGGGATTGGCTCTATGGCTACACCTTC
TRBD2 | TRBJ2-7 | TRBV5-1 | once | CASSLTAGGPDYEQYF | TGCGCCAGCAGCTTAACGGCGGGAGGGCCTGACTACGAGCAGTACTTC
TRBD1 | TRBJ2-7 | TRBV11-1 | NA | CASSLRSDRGFYEQYF | TGTGCCAGCAGCTTACGGTCGGACAGGGGGTTCTACGAGCAGTACTTC
NA | TRBJ2-1 | TRBV2 | NA | CASSEGYNEQFF | TGTGCCAGCAGTGAGGGCTACAATGAGCAGTTCTTC
NA | TRBJ1-2 | TRBV5-1 | NA | CASSLERGADYGYTF | TGCGCCAGCAGCTTGGAGCGGGGGGCAGACTATGGCTACACCTTC
NA | TRBJ2-1 | TRBV5-6 | once | CASSSPWGSGDSYNEQFF | TGTGCCAGCAGCTCTCCTTGGGGTAGCGGAGATTCCTACAATGAGCAGTTCTTC
TRBD1 | TRBJ1-1 | TRBV28 | NA | CASKGQGAENTEAFF | TGTGCCAGCAAAGGTCAGGGGGCAGAAAACACTGAAGCTTTCTTT
NA | TRBJ1-1 | TRBV28 | NA | CASSNSGATEAFF | TGTGCCAGCTCCAACTCAGGGGCCACTGAAGCTTTCTTT
NA | TRBJ1-2 | TRBV11-2 | few | CASSTAGRTNYGYTF | TGTGCCAGCAGCACCGCGGGCCGAACTAACTATGGCTACACCTTC
NA | TRBJ2-3 | TRBV9 | NA | CASSPWGADTQYF | TGTGCCAGCAGCCCATGGGGTGCGGATACGCAGTATTTT
TRBD1 | TRBJ1-2 | TRBV2 | NA | CASRGPGQLYGYTF | TGTGCCAGCAGGGGACCGGGACAGCTCTATGGCTACACCTTC
TRBD1 | TRBJ1-5 | TRBV28 | NA | CASSPRDRGTLPLYQPQHF | TGTGCCAGCAGTCCCCGGGACAGGGGGACCTTACCGCTTTATCAGCCCCAGCATTTT
NA | TRBJ1-5 | TRBV7-3 | NA | CASSLSFQAVSNQPQHF | TGTGCCAGCAGCTTATCGTTTCAGGCGGTTAGCAATCAGCCCCAGCATTTT
TRBD1 | TRBJ1-1 | TRBV6-1 | NA | CASSVSLTGSTEAFF | TGTGCCAGCAGTGTTTCACTGACAGGGAGCACTGAAGCTTTCTTT
NA | TRBJ1-3 | TRBV5-1 | few | CASSPEDPSSGNTIYF | TGCGCCAGCAGCCCGGAAGACCCTTCCTCTGGAAACACCATATATTTT
NA | TRBJ1-2 | TRBV2 | NA | CASSGTVNNYGYTF | TGTGCCAGCAGTGGGACAGTAAATAACTATGGCTACACCTTC
TRBD1 | TRBJ2-7 | TRBV5-1 | NA | CASSPTGLYEQYF | TGCGCCAGCAGCCCGACAGGGTTGTACGAGCAGTACTTC
NA | TRBJ2-2 | TRBV18 | few | CASSPSQAYTGELFF | TGTGCCAGCTCACCGAGTCAGGCCTACACCGGGGAGCTGTTTTTT
TRBD2 | TRBJ2-1 | TRBV28 | NA | CASSLASGRVNEQFF | TGTGCCAGCAGTTTAGCTAGCGGGAGGGTCAATGAGCAGTTCTTC
NA | TRBJ1-1 | TRBV5-6 | NA | CASSLGFRLNTEAFF | TGTGCCAGCAGCTTGGGGTTTCGTTTGAACACTGAAGCTTTCTTT
NA | TRBJ2-1 | TRBV19 | NA | CASSRDTEQITYNEQFF | TGTGCCAGTAGTAGGGACACGGAACAAATAACCTACAATGAGCAGTTCTTC
NA | TRBJ1-1 | TRBV30 | NA | CAWIGGLGHRNTEAFF | TGTGCCTGGATTGGGGGGTTAGGACATAGGAACACTGAAGCTTTCTTT